This T cell receptor beta chain was profiled in a study of cytomegalovirus exposure and HLA in healthy donors. Study-wide points: Analyzed later, association rates of TCRs varied across HLA loci, with DRB1 most and HLA-C fewest. A prior analysis recorded that most TCR beta V segments were productive about 90% or about 30% of the time.

With respect to this clone: The antigen is undetermined.

Primers for the PCR totalled 60 Vbeta and 13 Jbeta. The protocol was immunoSEQ multiplex PCR, while the TCRdb copy is restricted to in-frame clones and leaves out a portion. The repertoire holds approximately 210,000 clones, approximately 79% seen once, with about 1.7% in the top ten. The CDR3 has 14 amino acids. Germline V gives CDR1 LNHDA, CDR2 SQIVND (reference sequence). Trimming pared 3 bases from V and 5 bases from J, leaving 11 bases between. This TCR was recovered from a male donor in good health and CMV-seronegative. This chain links TRBV19 with TRBJ1-5; the D is unclear. Sequenced sample: PBMCs. Written as DNA, the CDR3 is TGTGCCAGTAGTATCGCGGGCTTGGATCAGCCCCAGCATTTT. Translated, it gives CASSIAGLDQPQHF.